This TCR beta chain is from a study of cytomegalovirus exposure and HLA in healthy donors. The study's findings and limits: When a later analysis compared HLA-associated TCR beta chains with equally common others, the HLA-associated chains turned out to be more clonally expanded and to have lower generation probabilities.

With respect to this clone: The target antigen is unknown.

The CDR3 has 13 amino acids. Looked up from germline, CDR1 is MNHNS and CDR2 is SASEGT. V gave up 8 bases and J gave up 6 bases; unmatched junction bases: 4. PCR involved 60 Vbeta and 13 Jbeta primers. This table comes from immunoSEQ multiplex PCR, and its TCRdb copy is limited to in-frame clones, with some not included. The sample comprises some 120,000 clones, less than 85% of which are singletons, and less than 4.5% rests with the top ten. The sequenced sample was PBMCs. The chain has TRBV6-1 and TRBJ2-2, with 9 bases lining up with TRBD2. The receptor comes from a woman in her thirties or forties in good health and CMV-seronegative. CDR3 protein: CASLAGAAGELFF. The CDR3 DNA reads as TGTGCCAGCTTAGCGGGGGCCGCCGGGGAGCTGTTTTTT.